Below are 19 T cell receptor beta chains sequenced from a single sample in a study of CD8 T cells in Susac syndrome. Random hexamers served to reverse transcribe roughly 0.5 to 1 ug RNA. Each CDR3 protein is one row after TCRdb ran MiXCR on the immunoSEQ multiplex PCR reads. The repertoire includes just over 300,000 distinct CDR3 sequences, about 91% of them detected once, and roughly 0.07% sits in the top ten. The sample comprised CD4+ T cells from PBMCs. The receptors shown here come from a human donor with multiple sclerosis.

This chain uses TRBV29-1 with TRBJ2-1; TRBD2 matches 7 bases. Unmatched junction bases numbered 11, after V lost 6 bases and J lost 6 bases. Germline loops: CDR1 SQVTM, CDR2 ANQGSEA. The CDR3 loop spans 14 amino acids. This CDR3 is CSVLGGGLRNEQFF. CDR3 nucleotide sequence: TGCAGCGTCCTGGGGGGGGGACTCCGCAATGAGCAGTTCTTC.

The genes are TRBV6-5 and TRBJ1-6; D gene ambiguous. The germline V and J ends were trimmed by 0 bases and 7 bases, with 13 bases remaining between them. CDR3 length: 16 amino acids. Germline loops: CDR1 MNHEY, CDR2 SVGAGI. The DNA for the CDR3 is TGTGCCAGCAGTTACTCAGCATTGCTAGGGAATTCACCCCTCCACTTT. This translates into CASSYSALLGNSPLHF.

V usage is TRBV15 and J usage is TRBJ2-7; 7 nucleotides align to TRBD2. After removal of 0 bases from V and 6 bases from J, the junction contained 11 bases not matched to a gene. This CDR3 contains 16 residues. From germline, CDR1 is LNHNV and CDR2 YYDKDF (reference sequence). In DNA, the CDR3 is TGTGCCACCAGCAGAGAGAGGGAGGGCAGCCAGGGCGAGCAGTACTTC. It translates to CATSREREGSQGEQYF.

The chain employs TRBV12-3 or TRBV12-4 and TRBJ2-7; D might be TRBD1 (6 bases). This CDR3 region has 15 residues. With 3 bases removed from V and 2 bases from J, the gap between germline ends came to 14 bases. DNA for the CDR3: TGTGCCAGCAGTTTGTCAGGGGTTGCCCCCTACGAGCAGTACTTC. Encoded protein: CASSLSGVAPYEQYF.

The V and J genes are TRBV4-3 and TRBJ2-2; 9 bases are shared with TRBD2. This CDR3 region has 16 residues. The germline V gene encodes CDR1 LGHNA and CDR2 YSLEER. With V trimmed by 0 bases and J by 5 bases, 4 bases remained unmatched. The CDR3, as DNA: TGCGCCAGCAGCCAAGATCCCAGCGGGGGGACCGGGGAGCTGTTTTTT. Encoded protein: CASSQDPSGGTGELFF.

The CDR3 spells CASSRTGTYEQPQHF. The CDR3 region has the DNA TGTGCCAGCAGTCGGACAGGAACGTATGAACAGCCCCAGCATTTT. The V gene is TRBV2, the J gene TRBJ1-5; 7 nucleotides agree with TRBD1. Germline V gene lookup returns CDR1 SNHLY and CDR2 FYNNEI. V shed 5 bases and J 7 bases; nucleotides not matched to a gene: 11. CDR3 length: 15 residues.

The chain couples TRBV29-1 to TRBJ1-1; 7 nucleotides align to TRBD1. V was clipped by 6 bases and J by 3 bases; unmatched bases: 7. The CDR3 has 13 residues. Per germline, CDR1 SQVTM and CDR2 ANQGSEA. The CDR3 sequence is CSVSQGEDTEAFF. As DNA, the CDR3 is TGCAGCGTCTCTCAGGGGGAGGACACTGAAGCTTTCTTT.

CDR3 sequence: CASSPRPGKQFF. CDR3 sequence (DNA): TGTGCCAGCAGTCCGCGCCCCGGGAAGCAGTTCTTC. This chain links TRBV28 with TRBJ2-1; the D gene is possibly TRBD2 (5 bases). Looked up from germline, CDR1 is MDHEN and CDR2 is SYDVKM. The CDR3 spans 12 residues. The V end was cut by 5 bases, the J end by 11 bases, with 13 bases between.

In this sample, this clonotype turned up a few times. The chain combines TRBV23-1 with TRBJ2-7; D possibly corresponds to TRBD1 (6 bases). TRBV23-1 falls under the ORF class, with uncertain function. The V end was cut by 8 bases, the J end by 2 bases, with 25 bases between. The CDR3 is 17 amino acids. CDR3 residues: CASPRPRTVPYTYEQYF. The CDR3 DNA sequence: TGCGCCAGCCCTCGACCTCGGACAGTCCCCTATACCTACGAGCAGTACTTC.

The V gene is TRBV4-1, the J gene TRBJ2-1; the D call may be TRBD1 or TRBD2 (5 bases each). This CDR3 spans 15 amino acids. V lost 5 bases and J lost 5, with 16 bases in between. Germline lookup yields CDR1 MGHRA and CDR2 YSYEKL. CDR3 sequence (DNA): TGCGCCAGCAGCTACCCAGGGACGCGAAACAATGAGCAGTTCTTC. Translating it yields CASSYPGTRNNEQFF.

The V and J genes are TRBV5-1 and TRBJ2-7, with 10 bases that match TRBD2. CDR1 and CDR2 (germline): SGHRS, YFSETQ. The CDR3 has 15 amino acids. Trimming took 5 bases from V and 4 from J; bases not matched to a gene: 9. This chain's CDR3 is CASSPIAGGSYEQYF. The CDR3, as DNA: TGCGCCAGCAGTCCAATAGCGGGAGGATCGTACGAGCAGTACTTC.

The V gene is TRBV20-1, the J gene TRBJ2-3; TRBD2 aligns across 9 bases. The length of the CDR3 is 15 residues. Per the germline V gene, CDR1 is DFQATT and CDR2 is SNEGSKA (reference sequence). V lost 6 bases and J lost 0; bases outside the gene matches: 7. CDR3 in amino acids: CSATPSGVSTDTQYF. The CDR3 coding sequence is TGCAGTGCGACACCTAGCGGGGTCAGCACAGATACGCAGTATTTT.

The rearrangement links TRBV5-1 to TRBJ1-1; no clear D gene. The germline gives CDR1 SGHRS, CDR2 YFSETQ. The CDR3 covers 15 residues. With 4 bases removed from V and 8 bases from J, the gap between germline ends came to 21 bases. CDR3: CASSPPSGLHLEAFF. The CDR3 DNA reads as TGCGCCAGCAGCCCACCTTCCGGGTTACACTTGGAAGCTTTCTTT.

The CDR3 is CSARDRRAGNTEAFF. The CDR3 DNA reads TGCAGTGCTAGAGATCGGCGGGCGGGAAACACTGAAGCTTTCTTT. J is TRBJ1-1 and V is TRBV20-1; D gene unclear. The germline V gene has CDR1 DFQATT and CDR2 SNEGSKA (reference sequence). V lost 0 bases to trimming and J lost 2 bases, with 13 bases between them. The CDR3 is made up of 15 amino acids.

The chain recombines TRBV19 with TRBJ2-4, with D unresolved. The CDR3 covers 11 residues. Trimming removed 3 bases from V and 9 bases from J, with 6 bases in between. The germline CDR1 and CDR2 sequences are LNHDA and SQIVND (reference sequence). CDR3 in DNA: TGTGCCAGTAGTATGGGCCGCATTCAGTACTTC. Amino acids: CASSMGRIQYF.

The chain carries TRBV6-1 and TRBJ1-2; the match to TRBD1 covers 7 bases. The germline V gene has CDR1 MNHNS and CDR2 SASEGT. The trim removed 7 bases at V and 8 bases at J, leaving 16 bases unmatched. The CDR3 length is 15 residues. The CDR3 reads CASIPRTGPREGYTF. The CDR3 DNA reads as TGTGCCAGCATCCCTCGGACAGGACCCAGGGAAGGCTACACCTTC.

The chain combines TRBV29-1 with TRBJ1-1; D gene ambiguous. Germline V gene lookup returns CDR1 SQVTM and CDR2 ANQGSEA. Trimming shortened V by 7 bases and J by 1 base, and 19 bases separated the two germline ends. The CDR3 spans 15 residues. The CDR3 is CSAALLLRRNTEAFF. The CDR3 nucleotides read TGCAGCGCTGCCCTCCTCCTCCGGCGGAACACTGAAGCTTTCTTT.

The gene calls are TRBV3-1 and TRBJ1-1; TRBD1 is a possible D gene (6 bases). The V and J ends lost 4 bases and 5 bases respectively, with 11 bases between them. The CDR3 covers 13 residues. CDR1 and CDR2 from the germline V gene are LGHDT and YNNKEL (reference sequence). CDR3 sequence: CASSPGALTEAFF. Here the CDR3 DNA reads TGTGCCAGCAGCCCGGGGGCGCTGACTGAAGCTTTCTTT. Full variable domain (outside the CDR3, taken from reference TRBV3-1 and TRBJ1-1): DTAVSQTPKYLVTQMGNDKSIKCEQNLGHDTMYWYKQDSKKFLKIMFSYNNKELIINETVPNRFSPKSPDKAHLNLHINSLELGDSAVYFCASSPGALTEAFFGQGTRLTVV.

For this clonotype: One junction end disagrees with the germline gene, perhaps due to a read error. This chain links TRBV5-1 with TRBJ1-2; D call uncertain. This CDR3 contains 15 residues. The V gene's germline CDR1 is SGHRS and CDR2 YFSETQ. CDR3 sequence (DNA): TGCGCCAGCAGATTGGGAACCTCTTCTAACTATGGCTACACCTTC. Its protein product is CASRLGTSSNYGYTF.